This section outlines one T cell receptor (beta chain) sequence together with its context. As yet, its antigen is unknown. This CDR3 comprises 14 residues. Germline V lookup: CDR1 SGHTA, CDR2 FQGNSA. The germline V and J ends were trimmed by 5 bases and 6 bases, with 17 bases remaining between them. Every diagnosis used clinical symptoms, serum thyroxine and TRAb, thyroid ultrasound and orbital computed tomography. TCR beta CDR3 sequences were amplified from RNA transcripts. TCR CDR3 underwent first-round RT-PCR with the HTBI primer set. TCRdb re-analysed the multiplex PCR reads in MiXCR, keeping a single row per CDR3 protein. The sample carries 550,000 to 600,000 distinct CDR3 sequences, around 42% recorded once. This record belongs to a study of T cells in Graves' hyperthyroidism and ophthalmopathy. General study points: Model predictions of ophthalmopathy came a median about six months before onset. Blood also contained most expanded thyroid clonotypes above 0.001. A model using 13 V-J features told ophthalmopathy apart from stable hyperthyroidism.

The clonotype originates from an adult woman with Graves' disease, either hyperthyroidism or ophthalmopathy (not recorded which). The V gene is TRBV7-2, the J gene TRBJ2-7; D gene uncertain. What was sequenced was peripheral blood or thyroid tissue (not recorded which). CDR3 sequence: CASSPRATYSEQYF. For the CDR3, the DNA is TGTGCCAGCAGCCCCCGAGCAACGTATAGCGAGCAGTACTTC.